The rows below give T cell receptor beta chains drawn from one sample of a study of spatial heterogeneity in lung cancer. Each CDR3 protein is one row after TCRdb ran MiXCR on the 5' RACE reads. Of about 3,000 distinct CDR3 sequences detected, under 6.5% appear once; the ten largest clones hold 9.2%. Material: lung tumor tissue, obtained at surgery. The receptors here all came from a male donor with early-stage non-small cell lung cancer. The conserved cysteine and the conserved F or W are not part of the CDR3 here.

V,CDR3
TRBV28,ASTLWTGEQY
TRBV10-3,AISDLQGGQPQH
TRBV7-9,ASSLGLGTDTQY
TRBV6-2/TRBV6-3,ASSYDSSNSYEQY
TRBV19,ASSIQGQGYEQY
TRBV28,ASSRNYEQY
TRBV4-3,ASSQEKGYTYEQY
TRBV4-3,ASSQSSTGLANTGELF
TRBV30,AWTRQTSSYNSPLH
TRBV20-1,SAAGLAVEGLRTDTQY
TRBV3-1,ASSPDRDGETQY
TRBV7-8,ASSLVQKNTEAF
TRBV5-5,ASKRQGGTEAF
TRBV28,ASSRGQGREKLF
TRBV20-1,SATTGGEKLF
TRBV29-1,SALSVANTGELF
TRBV9,ASSPTDSFAEKLF
TRBV28,ASGTAQGTYGYT
TRBV18,ASSLSGGPRHEQF
TRBV7-2,ASSVAGESSYEQY
TRBV20-1,SASQTATSGNTIY
TRBV12-3/TRBV12-4,ASSLVSGGAHNEQF
TRBV20-1,SATPVGQGTYEQY
TRBV7-2,ASSWPGQWNEQY
TRBV4-3,ASSRDRGQGRPQH
TRBV5-4,ASSLDPGVYGYT
TRBV28,ASSFSGTASYEQY
TRBV20-1,SARGQGAEKLF
TRBV7-9,ATRTQSGDTQY
TRBV2,ASSGRYNSPLH
TRBV12-3/TRBV12-4,ATRGGGPTGELF
TRBV20-1,SARVYRGESPLH
TRBV18,ASQGSSDTQY
TRBV20-1,SACRRANTEAF
TRBV25-1,ASSEYADSSGNTIY
TRBV25-1,RGNNYGYT
TRBV30,AWSVRGDIQY
TRBV6-6,ASSYLAGEGRQPQH
TRBV11-1,ASSLRTGEREQY
TRBV28,ASSFRGRLGEETQY
TRBV7-9,ASSPGYEQY
TRBV7-2,ASSPDSGRLNNEQF
TRBV7-2,ASSLGPTRDEQY
TRBV10-2,ASSTASGAGKDTQY
TRBV28,ASTDSGTKYEQY
TRBV28,ASGQYYGYT
TRBV29-1,SVIRDLES